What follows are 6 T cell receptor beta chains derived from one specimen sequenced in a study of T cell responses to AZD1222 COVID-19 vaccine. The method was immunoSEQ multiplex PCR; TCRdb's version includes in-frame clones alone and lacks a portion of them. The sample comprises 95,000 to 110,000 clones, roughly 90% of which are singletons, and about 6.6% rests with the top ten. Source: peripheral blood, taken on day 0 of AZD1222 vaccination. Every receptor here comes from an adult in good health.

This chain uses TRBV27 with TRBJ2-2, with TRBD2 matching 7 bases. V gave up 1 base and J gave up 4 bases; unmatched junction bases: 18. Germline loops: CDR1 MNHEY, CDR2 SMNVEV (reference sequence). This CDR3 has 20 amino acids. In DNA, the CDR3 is TGTGCCAGCAGTTTATTGACCCCGCGGGCGGGAGTAATCATCACCGGGGAGCTGTTTTTT. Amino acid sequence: CASSLLTPRAGVIITGELFF.

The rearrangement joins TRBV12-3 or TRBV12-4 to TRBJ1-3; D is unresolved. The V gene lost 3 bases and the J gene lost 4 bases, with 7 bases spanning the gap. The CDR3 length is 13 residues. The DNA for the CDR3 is TGTGCCAGCAGTTTCCACGTAGGAAACACCATATATTTT. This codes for CASSFHVGNTIYF.

The CDR3 is CASSLGSVVSGANVLTF. As DNA, the CDR3 is TGTGCCAGCAGCTTGGGTTCCGTTGTGTCTGGGGCCAACGTCCTGACTTTC. The chain recombines TRBV5-6 with TRBJ2-6; no reliable D call. Trimming shortened V by 0 bases and J by 1 base, and 11 bases separated the two germline ends. The CDR3 sequence is 17 residues long. In germline, CDR1 is SGHDT, CDR2 YYEEEE.

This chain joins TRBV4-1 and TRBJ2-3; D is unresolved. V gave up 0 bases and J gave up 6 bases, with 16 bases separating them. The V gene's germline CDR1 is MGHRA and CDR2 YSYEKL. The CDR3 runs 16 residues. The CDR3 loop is CASSQDLSTFQDTQYF. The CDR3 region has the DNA TGCGCCAGCAGCCAAGATCTTAGTACTTTCCAGGATACGCAGTATTTT.

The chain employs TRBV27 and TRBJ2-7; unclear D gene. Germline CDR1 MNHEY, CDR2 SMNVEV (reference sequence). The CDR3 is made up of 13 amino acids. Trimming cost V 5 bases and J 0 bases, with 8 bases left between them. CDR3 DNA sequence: TGTGCCAGCAGTCGAGACACCTCCTACGAGCAGTACTTC. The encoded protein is CASSRDTSYEQYF.

As DNA, the CDR3 is TGCGCCAGCAGCCAAGGGGCTTTACAGTCCTCCTACGAGCAGTACTTC. Its translation: CASSQGALQSSYEQYF. The chain recombines TRBV4-3 with TRBJ2-7; D is ambiguous. Deletions cut 1 base from V and 0 bases from J, with 13 bases between. This CDR3 contains 16 residues. From germline, CDR1 is LGHNA and CDR2 YSLEER.